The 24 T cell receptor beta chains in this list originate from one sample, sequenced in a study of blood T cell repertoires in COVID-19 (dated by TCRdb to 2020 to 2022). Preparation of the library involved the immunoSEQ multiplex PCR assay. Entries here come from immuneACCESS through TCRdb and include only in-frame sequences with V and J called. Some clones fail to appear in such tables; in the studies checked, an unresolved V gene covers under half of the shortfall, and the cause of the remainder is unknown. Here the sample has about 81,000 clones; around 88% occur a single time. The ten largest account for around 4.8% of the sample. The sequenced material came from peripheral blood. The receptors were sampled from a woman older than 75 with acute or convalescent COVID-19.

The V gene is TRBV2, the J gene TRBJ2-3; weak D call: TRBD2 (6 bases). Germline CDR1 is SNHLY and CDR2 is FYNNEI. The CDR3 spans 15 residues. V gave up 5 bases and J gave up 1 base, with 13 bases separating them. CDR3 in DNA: TGTGCCAGCAGTCCCGGGACTCAAGGCACAGATACGCAGTATTTT. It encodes CASSPGTQGTDTQYF.

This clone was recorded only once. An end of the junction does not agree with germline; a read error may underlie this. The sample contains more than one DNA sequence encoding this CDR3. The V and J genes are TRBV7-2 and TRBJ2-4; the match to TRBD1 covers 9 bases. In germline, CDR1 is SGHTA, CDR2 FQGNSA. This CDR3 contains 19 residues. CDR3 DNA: TGTGCCAGCAGCTCGCCGGGACAGGGATTGTCTGGAGCCAAAAACATTCAATACTTC. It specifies CASSSPGQGLSGAKNIQYF.

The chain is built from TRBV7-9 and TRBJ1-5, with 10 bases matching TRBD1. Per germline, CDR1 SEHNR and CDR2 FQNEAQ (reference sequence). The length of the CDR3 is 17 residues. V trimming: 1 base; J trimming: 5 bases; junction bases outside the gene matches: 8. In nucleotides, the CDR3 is TGTGCCAGCAGCTTAGGGCCCGACAGGGGGCACGATCAGCCCCAGCATTTT. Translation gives CASSLGPDRGHDQPQHF.

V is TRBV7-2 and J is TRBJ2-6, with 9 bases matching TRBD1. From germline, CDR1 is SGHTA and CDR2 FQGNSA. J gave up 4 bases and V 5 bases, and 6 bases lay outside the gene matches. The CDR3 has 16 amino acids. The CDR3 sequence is CASSTGTGHGANVLTF. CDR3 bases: TGTGCCAGCAGCACCGGGACAGGGCACGGGGCCAACGTCCTGACTTTC.

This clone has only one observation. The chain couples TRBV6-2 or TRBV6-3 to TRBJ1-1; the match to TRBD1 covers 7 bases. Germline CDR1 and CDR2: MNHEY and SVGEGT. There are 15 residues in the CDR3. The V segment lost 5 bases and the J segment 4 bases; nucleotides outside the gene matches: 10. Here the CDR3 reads CASSTHRGSGTEAFF. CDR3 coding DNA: TGTGCCAGCAGTACCCACAGGGGCAGCGGCACTGAAGCTTTCTTT.

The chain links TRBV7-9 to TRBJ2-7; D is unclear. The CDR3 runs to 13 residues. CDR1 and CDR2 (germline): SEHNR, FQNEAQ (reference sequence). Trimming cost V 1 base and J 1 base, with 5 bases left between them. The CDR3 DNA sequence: TGTGCCAGCAGCTTAGACGCGTCCTACGAGCAGTACTTC. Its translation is CASSLDASYEQYF.

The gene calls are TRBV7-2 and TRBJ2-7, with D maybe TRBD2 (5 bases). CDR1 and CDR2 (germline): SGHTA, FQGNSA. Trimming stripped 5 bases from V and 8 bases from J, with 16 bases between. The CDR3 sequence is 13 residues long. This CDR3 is CASSRTHPSKQYF. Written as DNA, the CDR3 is TGTGCCAGCAGCCGTACCCACCCTAGCAAGCAGTACTTC.

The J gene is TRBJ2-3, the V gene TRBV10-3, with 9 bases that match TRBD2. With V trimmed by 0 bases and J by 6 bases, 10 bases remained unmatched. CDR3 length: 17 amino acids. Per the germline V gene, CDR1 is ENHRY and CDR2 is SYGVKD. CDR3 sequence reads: CAISESISGGNRDTQYF. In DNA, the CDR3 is TGTGCCATCAGTGAGTCGATCAGCGGGGGGAACAGGGATACGCAGTATTTT.

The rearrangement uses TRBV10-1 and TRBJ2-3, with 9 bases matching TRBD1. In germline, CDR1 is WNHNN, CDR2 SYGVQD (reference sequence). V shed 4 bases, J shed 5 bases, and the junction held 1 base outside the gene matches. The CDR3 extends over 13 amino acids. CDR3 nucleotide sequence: TGCGCCAGCAGTGGGACAGGGGAAGATACGCAGTATTTT. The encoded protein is CASSGTGEDTQYF.

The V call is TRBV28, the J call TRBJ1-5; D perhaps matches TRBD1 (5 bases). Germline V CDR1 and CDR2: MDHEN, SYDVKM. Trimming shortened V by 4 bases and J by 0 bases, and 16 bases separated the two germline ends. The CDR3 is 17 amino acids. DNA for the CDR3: TGTGCCAGCAGTTCATCGGGACTCCCGTATAGCAATCAGCCCCAGCATTTT. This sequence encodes CASSSSGLPYSNQPQHF.

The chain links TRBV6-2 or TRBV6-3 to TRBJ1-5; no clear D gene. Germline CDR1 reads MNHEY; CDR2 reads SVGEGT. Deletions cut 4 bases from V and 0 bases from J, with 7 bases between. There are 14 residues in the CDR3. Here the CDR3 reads CASSFQNSNQPQHF. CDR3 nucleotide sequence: TGTGCCAGCAGTTTCCAGAATAGCAATCAGCCCCAGCATTTT.

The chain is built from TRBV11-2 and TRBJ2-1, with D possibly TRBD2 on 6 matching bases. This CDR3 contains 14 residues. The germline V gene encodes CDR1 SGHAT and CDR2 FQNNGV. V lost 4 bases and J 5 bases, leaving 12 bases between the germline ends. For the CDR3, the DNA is TGTGCCAGCAGCTCCCGACGGACTAACAATGAGCAGTTCTTC. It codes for CASSSRRTNNEQFF.

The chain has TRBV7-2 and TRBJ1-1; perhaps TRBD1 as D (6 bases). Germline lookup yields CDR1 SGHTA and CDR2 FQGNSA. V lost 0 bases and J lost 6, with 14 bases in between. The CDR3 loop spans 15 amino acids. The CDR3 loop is CASSLAQGIVSEAFF. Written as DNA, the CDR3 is TGTGCCAGCAGCTTAGCACAGGGTATTGTCTCTGAAGCTTTCTTT. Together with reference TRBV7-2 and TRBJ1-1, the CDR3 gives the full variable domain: GAGVSQSPSNKVTEKGKDVELRCDPISGHTALYWYRQSLGQGLEFLIYFQGNSAPDKSGLPSDRFSAERTGGSVSTLTIQRTQQEDSAVYLCASSLAQGIVSEAFFGQGTRLTVV.

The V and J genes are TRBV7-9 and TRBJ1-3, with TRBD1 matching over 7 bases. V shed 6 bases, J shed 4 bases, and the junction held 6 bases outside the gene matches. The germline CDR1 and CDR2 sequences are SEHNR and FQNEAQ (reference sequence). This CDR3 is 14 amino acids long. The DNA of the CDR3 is TGTGCCAGCAGACCCGCGGGACAGGGAAACACCATATATTTT. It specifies CASRPAGQGNTIYF.

This CDR3 is CASSEPPGAYGYTF. For the CDR3, the DNA is TGTGCCAGCAGTGAACCCCCAGGGGCCTATGGCTACACCTTC. The chain is built from TRBV2 and TRBJ1-2, with D possibly matching TRBD1 (6 bases). Germline V gene data show CDR1 as SNHLY and CDR2 as FYNNEI. CDR3 length: 14 amino acids. V lost 2 bases to trimming and J lost 4 bases, with 11 bases between them.

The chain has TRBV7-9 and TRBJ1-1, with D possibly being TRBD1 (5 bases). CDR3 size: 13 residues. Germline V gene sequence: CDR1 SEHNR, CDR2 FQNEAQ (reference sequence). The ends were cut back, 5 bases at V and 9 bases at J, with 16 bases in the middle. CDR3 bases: TGTGCCAGCAGCCTCGGCGGGGACGGTAAAGCTTTCTTT. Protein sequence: CASSLGGDGKAFF.

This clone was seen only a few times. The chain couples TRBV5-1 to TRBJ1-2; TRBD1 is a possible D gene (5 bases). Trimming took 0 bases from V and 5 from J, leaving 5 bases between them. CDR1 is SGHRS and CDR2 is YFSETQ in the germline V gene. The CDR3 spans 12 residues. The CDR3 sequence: CASSLEGYGYTF. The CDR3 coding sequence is TGCGCCAGCAGCTTGGAGGGGTATGGCTACACCTTC.

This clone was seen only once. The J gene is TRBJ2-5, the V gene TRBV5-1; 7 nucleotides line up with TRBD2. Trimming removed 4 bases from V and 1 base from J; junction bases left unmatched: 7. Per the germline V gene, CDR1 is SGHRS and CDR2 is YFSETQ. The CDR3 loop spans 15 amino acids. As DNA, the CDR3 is TGCGCCAGCAGCCTCCAGCGGGGACCCCAAGAGACCCAGTACTTC. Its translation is CASSLQRGPQETQYF.

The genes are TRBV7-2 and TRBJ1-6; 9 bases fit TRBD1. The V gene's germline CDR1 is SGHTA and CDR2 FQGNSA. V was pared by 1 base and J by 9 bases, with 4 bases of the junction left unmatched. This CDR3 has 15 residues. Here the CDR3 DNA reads TGTGCCAGCAGCTTAGAGGGACAGGGTAGTTCACCCCTCCACTTT. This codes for CASSLEGQGSSPLHF.

This CDR3 is CASSQGLAGGPIGGELFF. Here the CDR3 DNA reads TGTGCCAGCAGCCAAGGACTAGCGGGGGGGCCGATTGGCGGGGAGCTGTTTTTT. This chain uses TRBV11-2 with TRBJ2-2; 15 bases fit TRBD2. There are 18 residues in the CDR3. The germline V gene encodes CDR1 SGHAT and CDR2 FQNNGV. V dropped 5 bases and J dropped 7; count of bases not matched to a gene: 11.

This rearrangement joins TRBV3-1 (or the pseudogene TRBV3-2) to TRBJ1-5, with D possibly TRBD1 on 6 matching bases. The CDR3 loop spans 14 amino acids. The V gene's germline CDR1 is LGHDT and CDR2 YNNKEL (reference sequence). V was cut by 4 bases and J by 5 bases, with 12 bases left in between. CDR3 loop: CASSRTVGYQPQHF. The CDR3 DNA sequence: TGTGCCAGCAGCCGGACAGTGGGATATCAGCCCCAGCATTTT.

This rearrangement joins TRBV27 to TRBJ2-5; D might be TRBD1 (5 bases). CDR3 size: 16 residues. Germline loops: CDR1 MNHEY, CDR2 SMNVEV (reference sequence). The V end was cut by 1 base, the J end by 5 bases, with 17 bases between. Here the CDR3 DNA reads TGTGCCAGCAGTTTATTGGGCTTTCAGGGTCGGGAGACCCAGTACTTC. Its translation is CASSLLGFQGRETQYF.

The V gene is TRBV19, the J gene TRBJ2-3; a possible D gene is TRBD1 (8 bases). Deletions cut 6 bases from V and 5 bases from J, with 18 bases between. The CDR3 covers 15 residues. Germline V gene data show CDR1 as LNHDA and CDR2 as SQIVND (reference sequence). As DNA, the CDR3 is TGTGCCAGTAGCGAGCAAACAGGGGGGGGAGATACGCAGTATTTT. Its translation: CASSEQTGGGDTQYF.

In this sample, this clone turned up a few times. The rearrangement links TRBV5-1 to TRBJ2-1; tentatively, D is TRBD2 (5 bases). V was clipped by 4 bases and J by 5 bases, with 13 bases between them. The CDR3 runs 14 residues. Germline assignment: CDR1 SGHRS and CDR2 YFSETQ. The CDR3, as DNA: TGCGCCAGCAGCCGCGGACTGAAAGACAATGAGCAGTTCTTC. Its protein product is CASSRGLKDNEQFF.